This T cell receptor (beta chain) appears in the sequencing data of a study of spatial heterogeneity in lung cancer. This CDR3 is 15 amino acids long. Trimming removed 5 bases at V and 2 bases at J, with 10 bases between. Germline V gene sequence: CDR1 SGHTA, CDR2 FQGNSA. Time point meaning: sample taken at primary tumor resection. Whole RNA, which was extracted from tumor, nontumor lung tissue or frozen PBMC, was sequenced without any cell sorting. The donor population consisted of approximately 70 patients with untreated, early-stage non-small cell lung cancer. TCRdb called the 5' RACE reads again in MiXCR, with one record for every CDR3 protein. The sample has some 87,000 distinct CDR3 sequences, around 10% seen once; the top ten hold about 7.1%.

The sequenced sample was PBMCs, obtained at surgery. The sequence derives from a male donor with early-stage non-small cell lung cancer. This chain joins TRBV7-2 and TRBJ2-6; no definite D call. CDR3 protein: CASSPSRAGANVLTF. In nucleotides, the CDR3 is TGTGCCAGCAGCCCCTCAAGGGCTGGGGCCAACGTCCTGACTTTC. Combining the CDR3 with reference TRBV7-2 and TRBJ2-6 gives the whole variable domain GAGVSQSPSNKVTEKGKDVELRCDPISGHTALYWYRQSLGQGLEFLIYFQGNSAPDKSGLPSDRFSAERTGGSVSTLTIQRTQQEDSAVYLCASSPSRAGANVLTFGAGSRLTVL.